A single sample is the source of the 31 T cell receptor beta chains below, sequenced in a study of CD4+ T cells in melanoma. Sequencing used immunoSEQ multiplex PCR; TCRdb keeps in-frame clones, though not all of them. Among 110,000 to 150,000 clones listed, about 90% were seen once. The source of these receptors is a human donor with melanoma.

CDR3 sequence: CAISGQVESPLHF. The CDR3 DNA is TGTGCCATCAGTGGACAGGTAGAATCACCCCTCCACTTT. The genes are TRBV10-3 and TRBJ1-6, with D possibly matching TRBD1 (6 bases). Germline V gene sequence: CDR1 ENHRY, CDR2 SYGVKD. This CDR3 is built from 13 residues. V gave up 4 bases and J gave up 10 bases, with 11 bases separating them.

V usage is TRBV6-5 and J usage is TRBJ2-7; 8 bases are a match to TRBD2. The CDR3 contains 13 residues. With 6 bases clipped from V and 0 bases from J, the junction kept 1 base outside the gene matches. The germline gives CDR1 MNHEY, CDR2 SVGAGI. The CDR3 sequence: CASRREVSYEQYF. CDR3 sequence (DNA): TGTGCCAGCAGGCGGGAGGTCTCCTACGAGCAGTACTTC.

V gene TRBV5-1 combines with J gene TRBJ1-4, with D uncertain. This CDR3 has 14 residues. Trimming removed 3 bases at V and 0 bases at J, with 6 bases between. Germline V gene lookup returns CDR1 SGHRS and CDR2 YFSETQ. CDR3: CASSSTSTNEKLFF. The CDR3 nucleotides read TGCGCCAGCAGCTCGACATCAACTAATGAAAAACTGTTTTTT.

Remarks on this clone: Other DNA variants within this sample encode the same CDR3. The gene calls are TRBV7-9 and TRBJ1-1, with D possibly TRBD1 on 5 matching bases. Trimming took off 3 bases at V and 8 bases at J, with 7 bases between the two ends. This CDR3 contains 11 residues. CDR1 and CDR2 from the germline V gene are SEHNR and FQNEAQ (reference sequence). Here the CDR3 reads CASSFGGEAFF. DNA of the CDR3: TGTGCCAGCAGCTTCGGGGGAGAAGCTTTCTTT.

The CDR3 spells CASSSRGLLDTQYF. The CDR3 coding sequence is TGCGCCAGCAGCTCCAGGGGGCTTTTAGATACGCAGTATTTT. V is TRBV5-1 and J is TRBJ2-3; TRBD1 matches 8 bases. The CDR3 length is 14 residues. V lost 3 bases to trimming and J lost 5 bases; unmatched junction nucleotides: 5. Germline V gene sequence: CDR1 SGHRS, CDR2 YFSETQ.

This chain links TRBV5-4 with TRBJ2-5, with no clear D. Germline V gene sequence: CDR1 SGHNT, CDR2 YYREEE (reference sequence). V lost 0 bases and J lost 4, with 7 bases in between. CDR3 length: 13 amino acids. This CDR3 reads CASSLDWRETQYF. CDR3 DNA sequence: TGTGCCAGCAGCTTGGATTGGCGAGAGACCCAGTACTTC.

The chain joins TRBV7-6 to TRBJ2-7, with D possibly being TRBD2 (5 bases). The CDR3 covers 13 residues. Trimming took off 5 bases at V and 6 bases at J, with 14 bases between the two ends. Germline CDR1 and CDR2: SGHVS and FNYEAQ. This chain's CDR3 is CASSPTGVSEQYF. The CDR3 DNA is TGTGCCAGCAGCCCGACCGGGGTCTCCGAGCAGTACTTC. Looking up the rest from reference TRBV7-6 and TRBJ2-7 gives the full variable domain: GAGVSQSPRYKVTKRGQDVALRCDPISGHVSLYWYRQALGQGPEFLTYFNYEAQQDKSGLPNDRFSAERPEGSISTLTIQRTEQRDSAMYRCASSPTGVSEQYFGPGTRLTVT.

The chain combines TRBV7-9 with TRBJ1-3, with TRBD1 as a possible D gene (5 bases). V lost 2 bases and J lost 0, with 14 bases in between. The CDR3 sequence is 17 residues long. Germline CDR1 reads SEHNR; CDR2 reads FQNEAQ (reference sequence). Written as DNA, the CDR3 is TGTGCCAGCAGCTTACATGGTGGGGGGACCTCTGGAAACACCATATATTTT. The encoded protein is CASSLHGGGTSGNTIYF.

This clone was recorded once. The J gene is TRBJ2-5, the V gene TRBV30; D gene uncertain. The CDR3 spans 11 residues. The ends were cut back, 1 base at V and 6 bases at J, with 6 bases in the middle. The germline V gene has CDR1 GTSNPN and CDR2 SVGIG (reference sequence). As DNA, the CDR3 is TGTGCCTGGAGTGCCGTAAAGACCCAGTACTTC. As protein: CAWSAVKTQYF.

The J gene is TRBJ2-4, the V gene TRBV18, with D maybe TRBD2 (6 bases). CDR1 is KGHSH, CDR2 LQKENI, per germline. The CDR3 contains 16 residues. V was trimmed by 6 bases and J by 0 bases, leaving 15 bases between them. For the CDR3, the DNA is TGTGCCAGCTCCTCGGCGGGGATGCTAGCCAAAAACATTCAGTACTTC. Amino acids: CASSSAGMLAKNIQYF.

The CDR3 here is CAWSASPGPQHF. The CDR3 nucleotides are TGTGCCTGGAGTGCCTCCCCCGGGCCCCAGCATTTT. The chain employs TRBV30 and TRBJ1-5, with D hard to call. The CDR3 is 12 residues long. Trimming stripped 1 base from V and 9 bases from J, with 10 bases between. The V gene's germline CDR1 is GTSNPN and CDR2 SVGIG (reference sequence).

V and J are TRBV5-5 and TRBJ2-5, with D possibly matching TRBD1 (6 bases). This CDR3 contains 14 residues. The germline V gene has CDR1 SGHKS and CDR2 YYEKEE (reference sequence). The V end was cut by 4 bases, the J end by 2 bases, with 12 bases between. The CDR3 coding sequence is TGTGCCAGCAGCCCCGGACAGATGCAAGAGACCCAGTACTTC. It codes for CASSPGQMQETQYF.

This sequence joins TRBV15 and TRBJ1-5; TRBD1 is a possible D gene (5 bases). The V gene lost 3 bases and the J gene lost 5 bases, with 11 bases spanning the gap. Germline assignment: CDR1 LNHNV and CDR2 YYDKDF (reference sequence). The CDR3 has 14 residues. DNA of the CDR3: TGTGCCACCAGCAGCTGGGGGATTGATCAGCCCCAGCATTTT. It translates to CATSSWGIDQPQHF.

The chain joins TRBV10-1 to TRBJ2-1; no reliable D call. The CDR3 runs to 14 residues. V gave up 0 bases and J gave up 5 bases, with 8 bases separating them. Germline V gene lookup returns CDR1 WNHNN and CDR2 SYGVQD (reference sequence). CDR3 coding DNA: TGCGCCAGCAGTGAGTCAATAGGGAACAATGAGCAGTTCTTC. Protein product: CASSESIGNNEQFF.

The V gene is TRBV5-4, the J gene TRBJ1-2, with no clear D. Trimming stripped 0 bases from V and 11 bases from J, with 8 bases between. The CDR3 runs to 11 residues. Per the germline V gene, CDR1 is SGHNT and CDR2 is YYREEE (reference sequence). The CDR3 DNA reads TGTGCCAGCAGCTTGGACGGATCATACACCTTC. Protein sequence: CASSLDGSYTF. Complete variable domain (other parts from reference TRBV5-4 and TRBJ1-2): ETGVTQSPTHLIKTRGQQVTLRCSSQSGHNTVSWYQQALGQGPQFIFQYYREEENGRGNFPPRFSGLQFPNYSSELNVNALELDDSALYLCASSLDGSYTFGSGTRLTVV.

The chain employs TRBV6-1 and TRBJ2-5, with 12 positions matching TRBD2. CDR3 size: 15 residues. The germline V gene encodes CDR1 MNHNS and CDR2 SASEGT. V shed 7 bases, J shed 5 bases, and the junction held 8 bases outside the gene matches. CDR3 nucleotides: TGTGCCAGCACTAGCGGGGGGGCGGGTAAGGAGACCCAGTACTTC. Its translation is CASTSGGAGKETQYF.

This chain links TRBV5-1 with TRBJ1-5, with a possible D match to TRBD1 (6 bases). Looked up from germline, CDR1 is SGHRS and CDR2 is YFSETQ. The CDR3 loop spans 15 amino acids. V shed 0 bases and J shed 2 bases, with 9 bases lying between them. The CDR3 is CASSLGQAGNQPQHF. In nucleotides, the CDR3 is TGCGCCAGCAGCTTGGGACAGGCGGGCAATCAGCCCCAGCATTTT.

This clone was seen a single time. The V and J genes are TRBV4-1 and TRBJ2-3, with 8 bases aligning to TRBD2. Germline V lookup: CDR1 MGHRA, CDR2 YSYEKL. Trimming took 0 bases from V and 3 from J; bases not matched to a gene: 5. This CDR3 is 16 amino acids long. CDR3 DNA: TGCGCCAGCAGCCAAGATCCGCTAGCGGGTACAGATACGCAGTATTTT. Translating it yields CASSQDPLAGTDTQYF.

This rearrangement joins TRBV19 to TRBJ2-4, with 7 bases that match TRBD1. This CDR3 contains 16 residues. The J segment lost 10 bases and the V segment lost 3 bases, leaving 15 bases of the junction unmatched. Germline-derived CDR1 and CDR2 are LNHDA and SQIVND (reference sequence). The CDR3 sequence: CASSIFLGTARLIQYF. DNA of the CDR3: TGTGCCAGTAGTATTTTTCTCGGGACAGCCCGATTGATTCAGTACTTC.

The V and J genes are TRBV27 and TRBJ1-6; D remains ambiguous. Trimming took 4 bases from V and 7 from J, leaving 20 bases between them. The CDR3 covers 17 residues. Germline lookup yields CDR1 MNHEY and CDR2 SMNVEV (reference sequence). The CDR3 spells CASSSQNPGGGNSPLHF. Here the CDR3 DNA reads TGTGCCAGCAGTTCCCAAAACCCGGGCGGCGGGAATTCACCCCTCCACTTT.

As DNA, the CDR3 is TGTGCCAGCGCGCGGGCTCCGTCCTACGAGCAGTACTTC. It specifies CASARAPSYEQYF. V gene TRBV7-9 combines with J gene TRBJ2-7, with D perhaps TRBD2 (5 bases). V was trimmed by 8 bases and J by 1 base, leaving 12 bases between them. This CDR3 comprises 13 residues. Germline CDR1 SEHNR, CDR2 FQNEAQ (reference sequence).

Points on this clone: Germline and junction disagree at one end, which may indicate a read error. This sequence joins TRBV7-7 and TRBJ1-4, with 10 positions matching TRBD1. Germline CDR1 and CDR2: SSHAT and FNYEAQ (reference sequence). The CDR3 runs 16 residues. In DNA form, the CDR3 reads TGTGCTAGCAGGACCCTAGGACAGGGGGTTTGTGAAAAACTGTTTTTT. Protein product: CASRTLGQGVCEKLFF.

The CDR3 loop is CASSVIANTEAFF. DNA for the CDR3: TGTGCCAGCAGTGTGATAGCGAACACTGAAGCTTTCTTT. This chain links TRBV2 with TRBJ1-1; no clear D. The CDR3 is made up of 13 amino acids. V dropped 4 bases and J dropped 1 base, with 7 bases sitting between them. From germline, CDR1 is SNHLY and CDR2 FYNNEI.

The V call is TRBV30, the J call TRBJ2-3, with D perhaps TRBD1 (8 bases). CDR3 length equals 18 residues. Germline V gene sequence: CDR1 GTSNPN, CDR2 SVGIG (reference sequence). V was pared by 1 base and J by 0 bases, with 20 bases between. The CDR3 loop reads CAWSAGRTGILSTDTQYF. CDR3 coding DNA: TGTGCCTGGAGTGCCGGGAGGACAGGGATCCTTAGCACAGATACGCAGTATTTT. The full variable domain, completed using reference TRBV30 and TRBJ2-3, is SQTIHQWPATLVQPVGSPLSLECTVEGTSNPNLYWYRQAAGRGLQLLFYSVGIGQISSEVPQNLSASRPQDRQFILSSKKLLLSDSGFYLCAWSAGRTGILSTDTQYFGPGTRLTVL.

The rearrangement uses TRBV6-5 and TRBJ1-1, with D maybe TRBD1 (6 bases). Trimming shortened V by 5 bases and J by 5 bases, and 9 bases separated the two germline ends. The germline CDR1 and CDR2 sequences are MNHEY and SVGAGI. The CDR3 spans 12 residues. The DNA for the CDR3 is TGTGCCAGCAGTACAGGGCAAACTGAAGCTTTCTTT. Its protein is CASSTGQTEAFF.

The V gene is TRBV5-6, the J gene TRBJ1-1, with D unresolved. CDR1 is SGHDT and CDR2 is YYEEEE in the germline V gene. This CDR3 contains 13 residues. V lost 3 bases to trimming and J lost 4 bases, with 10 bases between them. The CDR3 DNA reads TGTGCCAGCAGCTCGATCCGGGGCACTGAAGCTTTCTTT. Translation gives CASSSIRGTEAFF.

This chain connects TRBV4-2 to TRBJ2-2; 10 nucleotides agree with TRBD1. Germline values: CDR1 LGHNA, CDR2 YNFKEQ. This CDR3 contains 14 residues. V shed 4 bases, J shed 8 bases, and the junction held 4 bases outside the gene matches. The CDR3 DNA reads TGTGCCAGCAGCCGGGACAGGGGATGGGGGGAGCTGTTTTTT. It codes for CASSRDRGWGELFF.

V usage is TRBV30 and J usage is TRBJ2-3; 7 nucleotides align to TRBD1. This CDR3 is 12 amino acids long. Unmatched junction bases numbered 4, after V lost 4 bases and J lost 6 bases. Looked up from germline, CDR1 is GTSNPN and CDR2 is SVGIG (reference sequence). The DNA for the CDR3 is TGTGCCTGGACAGGGGGATTGGATACGCAGTATTTT. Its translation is CAWTGGLDTQYF.

CDR3 amino acids: CASSLLGLEAFF. The CDR3 coding sequence is TGTGCCAGCAGTTTACTGGGGCTTGAAGCTTTCTTT. V and J are TRBV28 and TRBJ1-1; TRBD1 might be the D (5 bases). The germline V gene encodes CDR1 MDHEN and CDR2 SYDVKM. This CDR3 region has 12 residues. V was cut by 2 bases and J by 7 bases, with 8 bases left in between.

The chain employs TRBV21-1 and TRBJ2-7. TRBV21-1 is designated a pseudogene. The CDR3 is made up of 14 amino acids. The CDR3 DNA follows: TGTGCCAGCACCTACCAAAGGCCTTCCTACGAGCAGTACTTC. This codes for CASTYQRPSYEQYF.

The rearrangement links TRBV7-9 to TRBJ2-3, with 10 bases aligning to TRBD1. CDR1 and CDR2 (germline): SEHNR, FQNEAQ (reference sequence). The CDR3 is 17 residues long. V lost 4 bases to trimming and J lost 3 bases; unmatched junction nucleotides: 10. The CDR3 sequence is CASSSTGTGVRTDTQYF. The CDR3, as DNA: TGTGCCAGCAGCTCCACCGGGACAGGGGTGAGGACAGATACGCAGTATTTT. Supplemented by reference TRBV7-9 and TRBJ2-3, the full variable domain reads DTGVSQNPRHKITKRGQNVTFRCDPISEHNRLYWYRQTLGQGPEFLTYFQNEAQLEKSRLLSDRFSAERPKGSFSTLEIQRTEQGDSAMYLCASSSTGTGVRTDTQYFGPGTRLTVL.